The clone carrying this TCR beta chain was recorded many times. Antigen: not known. Assembly of TCR beta libraries relied on iRepertoire HTBI primers together with Arm-PCR of CDR3 regions. Each CDR3 protein is one row after TCRdb ran MiXCR on the multiplex PCR reads. The sample comprises some 250,000 distinct CDR3 sequences, under 20% of which are singletons, and 12% to 15% rests with the top ten. The sample's time point: newly diagnosed GD, antithyroid drugs for less than 3 months. RNA from PBMCs was the source of the TCR library. This sample was taken from a study of regulatory T cells in long-lasting Graves disease. Study-level results: Possibly, too few samples lowered accuracy. Investigators studied peripheral blood only, not thyroid tissue.

V was cut by 7 bases and J by 11 bases, with 16 bases left in between. CDR1 and CDR2 (germline): SGHTS, YDEGEE. This CDR3 spans 13 amino acids. The sample also formed part of further work on T cells in Graves' hyperthyroidism and ophthalmopathy.

Material: peripheral blood mononuclear cells (PBMCs), obtained at new diagnosis, from a patient treated with antithyroid drugs. The sequence came from a woman aged 30 to 39 with Graves disease. The chain joins TRBV5-8 to TRBJ1-6; the D is unclear. This CDR3 reads CASSLGPGAPLHF. The CDR3 nucleotides are TGTGCCAGCTCCCTAGGGCCCGGGGCACCCCTCCACTTT.